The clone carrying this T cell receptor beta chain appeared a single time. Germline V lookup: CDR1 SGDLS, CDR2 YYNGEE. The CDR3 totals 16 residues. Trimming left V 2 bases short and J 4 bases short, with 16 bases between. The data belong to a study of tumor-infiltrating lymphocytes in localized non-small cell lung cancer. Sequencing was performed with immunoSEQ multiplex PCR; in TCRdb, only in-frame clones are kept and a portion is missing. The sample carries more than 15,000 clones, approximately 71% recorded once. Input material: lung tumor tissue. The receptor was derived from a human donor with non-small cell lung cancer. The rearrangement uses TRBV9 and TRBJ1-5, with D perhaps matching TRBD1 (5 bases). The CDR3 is CASSVVDRRPNQPQHF. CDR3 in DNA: TGTGCCAGCAGCGTGGTTGACAGACGACCGAATCAGCCCCAGCATTTT.